This T cell receptor (beta chain) comes out of a study of blood T cell repertoires in COVID-19 (dated by TCRdb to 2018 to 2020). For context, the study as a whole: Samples from collaborators originated in the United States, Italy and Spain and spanned both the acute and convalescent phases of COVID-19. The prospective study material was composed of cDNA or gDNA derived from T cells, B-cell-depleted T cells, or PBMCs. Subjects who had been exposed to COVID-19, were actively infected with it, or had recovered from it provided the deeply sampled blood TCRbeta repertoires that made up the dataset. A freely available public database, intended as a resource for researchers studying the immune response to SARS-CoV-2, is where the repertoires were released. The samples were drawn from the first 160 participants of the ongoing ImmuneRACE study and from 1,254 subjects provided by 6 global collaborators. A de-identified subject ID, COVID-19 status, age in years and sex were almost always included in the sample metadata. HLA class I and class II types, where available, came from metadata supplied by the sample provider rather than from assay-based typing.

The germline V gene encodes CDR1 LNHDA and CDR2 SQIVND (reference sequence). The CDR3 spans 13 residues, from the cysteine through the phenylalanine. Only the CDR3 DNA is retained, 39 bases long and in frame from the first base. Between the V and J ends, shortened by 5 bases and 5 bases respectively, the junction contains 12 bases. TCRbeta CDR3 regions were amplified from genomic DNA by means of the immunoSEQ Assay, a bias-controlled multiplex PCR. Per the source publication's procedure: The number of nucleated cells in each sample was estimated from the amplification of reference gene primers within the assay. To quantify the absolute abundance of each unique TCRbeta CDR3 rearrangement, sequence reads were collapsed and filtered. For each sample, productive Simpson clonality was calculated as the square root of Simpson's diversity index over productive rearrangements. Entries here come from immuneACCESS through TCRdb and include only in-frame sequences with V and J called. Some clones fail to appear in such tables; in the studies checked, an unresolved V gene covers under half of the shortfall, and the cause of the remainder is unknown. The D gene and trimming were derived from the DNA, and the V and J assignments and clone size from that table. The sample profile shows around 330,000 clones; about nine tenths of them were found once. 8.9% of the sample goes to the ten largest clones.

Paper-wide results and their limitations: The quantity of clinical and demographic metadata differed by source and by participant and was supplied without curation.

A note on this clone: Its antigen has not been determined. No base qualities exist here, and no much larger clone lies one base off it.

Participants in the prospective study were enrolled through a virtual design, were aged roughly 18 to 100 years, and lived in 24 United States geographic areas. In the prospective study, cohorts were assigned on the basis of participant-reported clinical history obtained from a screening survey and a study questionnaire. For ImmuneRACE Cohort 3, a participant was defined as recovered based on two consecutive negative NP/OP PCR tests, clearance by a healthcare professional, or resolution of symptoms. Each participant in the prospective study had whole blood, serum and a nasopharyngeal or oropharyngeal swab collected by mobile phlebotomists. Additional blood draws and questionnaires over an approximately 2-month period could optionally be provided by prospective study participants. Prospective study blood samples were shipped either frozen or at room temperature before DNA extraction.

Sequencing input: PBMCs or T cells enriched from blood (not recorded which). The receptor comes from a woman in her late teens or twenties who had recovered from COVID-19. Recombination joined TRBV19 with TRBJ2-5, and TRBD1 may be the D gene, going by 6 matching bases. The CDR3 protein: CASSGTLIETQYF. The sequence in DNA is TGTGCCAGTAGTGGGACACTCATTGAGACCCAGTACTTC.